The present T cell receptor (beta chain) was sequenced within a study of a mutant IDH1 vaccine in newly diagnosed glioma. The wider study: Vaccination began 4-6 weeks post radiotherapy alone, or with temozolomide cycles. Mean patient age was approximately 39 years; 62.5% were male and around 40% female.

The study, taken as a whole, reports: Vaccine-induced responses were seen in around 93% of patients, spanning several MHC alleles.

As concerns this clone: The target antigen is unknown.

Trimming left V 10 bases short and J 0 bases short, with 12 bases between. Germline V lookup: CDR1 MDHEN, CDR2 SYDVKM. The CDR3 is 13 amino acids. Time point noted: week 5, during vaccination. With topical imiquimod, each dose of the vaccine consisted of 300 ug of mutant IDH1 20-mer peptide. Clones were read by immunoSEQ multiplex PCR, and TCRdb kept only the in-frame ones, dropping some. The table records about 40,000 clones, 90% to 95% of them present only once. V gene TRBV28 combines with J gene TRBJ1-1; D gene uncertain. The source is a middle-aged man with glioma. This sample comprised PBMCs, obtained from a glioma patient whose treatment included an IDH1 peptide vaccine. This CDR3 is CATRPQLNTEAFF. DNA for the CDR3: TGTGCCACACGCCCGCAGCTGAACACTGAAGCTTTCTTT.